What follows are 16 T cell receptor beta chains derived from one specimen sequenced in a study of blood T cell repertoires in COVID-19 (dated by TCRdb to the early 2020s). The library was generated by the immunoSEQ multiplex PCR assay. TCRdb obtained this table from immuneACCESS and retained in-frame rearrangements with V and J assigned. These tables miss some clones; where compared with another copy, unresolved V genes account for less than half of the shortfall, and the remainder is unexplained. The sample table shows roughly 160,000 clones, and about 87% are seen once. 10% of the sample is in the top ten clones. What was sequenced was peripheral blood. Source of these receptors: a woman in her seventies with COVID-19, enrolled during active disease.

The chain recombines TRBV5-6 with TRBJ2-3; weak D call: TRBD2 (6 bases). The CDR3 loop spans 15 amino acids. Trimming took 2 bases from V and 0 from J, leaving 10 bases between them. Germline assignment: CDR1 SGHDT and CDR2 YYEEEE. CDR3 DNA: TGTGCCAGCAGCTTCCGGGGGACGAGCACAGATACGCAGTATTTT. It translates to CASSFRGTSTDTQYF.

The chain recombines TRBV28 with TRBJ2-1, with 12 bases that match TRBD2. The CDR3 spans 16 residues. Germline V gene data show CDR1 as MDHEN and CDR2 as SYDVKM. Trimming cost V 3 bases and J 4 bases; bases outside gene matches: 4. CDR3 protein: CASSLTSGGQYNEQFF. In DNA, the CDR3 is TGTGCCAGCAGTTTGACTAGCGGGGGCCAGTACAATGAGCAGTTCTTC. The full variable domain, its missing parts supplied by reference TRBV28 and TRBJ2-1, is DVKVTQSSRYLVKRTGEKVFLECVQDMDHENMFWYRQDPGLGLRLIYFSYDVKMKEKGDIPEGYSVSREKKERFSLILESASTNQTSMYLCASSLTSGGQYNEQFFGPGTRLTVL.

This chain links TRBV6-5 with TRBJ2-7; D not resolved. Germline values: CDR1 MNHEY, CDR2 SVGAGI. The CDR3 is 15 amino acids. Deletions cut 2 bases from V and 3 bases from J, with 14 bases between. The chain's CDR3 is CASSYDRDLGYEQYF. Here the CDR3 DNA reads TGTGCCAGCAGTTACGATCGAGACCTAGGCTACGAGCAGTACTTC.

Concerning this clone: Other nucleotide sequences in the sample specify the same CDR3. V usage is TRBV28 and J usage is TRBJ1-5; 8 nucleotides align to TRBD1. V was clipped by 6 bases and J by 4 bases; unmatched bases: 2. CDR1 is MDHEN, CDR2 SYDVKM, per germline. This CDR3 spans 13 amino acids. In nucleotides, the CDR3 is TGTGCCAGCAGACGGACAGGGAATCAGCCCCAGCATTTT. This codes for CASRRTGNQPQHF. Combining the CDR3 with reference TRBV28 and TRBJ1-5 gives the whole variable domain DVKVTQSSRYLVKRTGEKVFLECVQDMDHENMFWYRQDPGLGLRLIYFSYDVKMKEKGDIPEGYSVSREKKERFSLILESASTNQTSMYLCASRRTGNQPQHFGDGTRLSIL.

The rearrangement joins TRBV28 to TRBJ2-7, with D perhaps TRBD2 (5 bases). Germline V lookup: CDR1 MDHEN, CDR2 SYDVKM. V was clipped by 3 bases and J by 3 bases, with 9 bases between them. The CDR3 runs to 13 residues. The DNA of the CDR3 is TGTGCCAGCAGTTTCCCCGGACTCTACGAGCAGTACTTC. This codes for CASSFPGLYEQYF.

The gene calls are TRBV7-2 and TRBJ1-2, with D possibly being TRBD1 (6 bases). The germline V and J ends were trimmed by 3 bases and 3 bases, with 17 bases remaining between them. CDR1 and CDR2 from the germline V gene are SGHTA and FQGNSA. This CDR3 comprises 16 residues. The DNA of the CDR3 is TGTGCCAGCAGCTTGGGGCAAAGGACAGCGGACTATGGCTACACCTTC. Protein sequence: CASSLGQRTADYGYTF.

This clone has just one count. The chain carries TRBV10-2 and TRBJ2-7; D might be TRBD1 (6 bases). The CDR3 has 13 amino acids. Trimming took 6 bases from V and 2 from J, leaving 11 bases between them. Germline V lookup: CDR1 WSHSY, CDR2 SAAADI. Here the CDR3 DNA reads TGCGCCAGCAGCCCCGACAGGCCCTACGAGCAGTACTTC. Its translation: CASSPDRPYEQYF.

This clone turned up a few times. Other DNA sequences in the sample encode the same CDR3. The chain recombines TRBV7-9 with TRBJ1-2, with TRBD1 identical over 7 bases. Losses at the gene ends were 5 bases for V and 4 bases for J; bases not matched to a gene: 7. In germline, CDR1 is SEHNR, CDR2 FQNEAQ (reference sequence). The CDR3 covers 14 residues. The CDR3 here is CASSAGGIVYGYTF. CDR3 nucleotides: TGTGCCAGCAGCGCAGGGGGAATAGTCTATGGCTACACCTTC.

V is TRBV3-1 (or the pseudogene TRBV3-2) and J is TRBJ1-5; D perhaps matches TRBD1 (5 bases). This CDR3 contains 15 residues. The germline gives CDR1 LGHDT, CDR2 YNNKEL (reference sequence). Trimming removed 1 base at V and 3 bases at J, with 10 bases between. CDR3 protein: CASSQAAGNNQPQHF. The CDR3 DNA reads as TGTGCCAGCAGCCAAGCGGCAGGGAACAATCAGCCCCAGCATTTT.

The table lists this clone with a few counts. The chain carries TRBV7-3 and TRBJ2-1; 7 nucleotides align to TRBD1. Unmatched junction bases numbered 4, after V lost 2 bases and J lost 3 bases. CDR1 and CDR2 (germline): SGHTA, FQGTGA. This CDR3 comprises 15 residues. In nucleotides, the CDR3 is TGTGCCAGCAGCTTATCAGGGGGTGGCTACAATGAGCAGTTCTTC. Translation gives CASSLSGGGYNEQFF.

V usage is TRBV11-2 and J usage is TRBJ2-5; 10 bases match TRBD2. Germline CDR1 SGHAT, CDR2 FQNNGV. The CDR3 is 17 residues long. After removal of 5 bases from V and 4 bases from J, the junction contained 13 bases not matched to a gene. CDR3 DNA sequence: TGTGCCAGCAGCACAGGGCACTCTAGCGGGGGTAGAGAGACCCAGTACTTC. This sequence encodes CASSTGHSSGGRETQYF. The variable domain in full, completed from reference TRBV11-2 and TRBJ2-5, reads EAGVAQSPRYKIIEKRQSVAFWCNPISGHATLYWYQQILGQGPKLLIQFQNNGVVDDSQLPKDRFSAERLKGVDSTLKIQPAKLEDSAVYLCASSTGHSSGGRETQYFGPGTRLLVL.

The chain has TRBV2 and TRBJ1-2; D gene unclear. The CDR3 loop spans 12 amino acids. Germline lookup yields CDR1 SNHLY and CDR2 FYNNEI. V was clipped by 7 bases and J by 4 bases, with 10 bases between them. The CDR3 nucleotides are TGTGCCAGCACCCCTTCCCCCTATGGCTACACCTTC. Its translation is CASTPSPYGYTF.

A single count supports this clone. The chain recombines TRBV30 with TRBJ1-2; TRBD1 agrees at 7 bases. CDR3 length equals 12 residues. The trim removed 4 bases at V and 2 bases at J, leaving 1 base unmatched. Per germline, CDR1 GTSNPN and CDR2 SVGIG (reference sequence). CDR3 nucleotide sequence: TGTGCCTGGATACAGGGGAACTATGGCTACACCTTC. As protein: CAWIQGNYGYTF.

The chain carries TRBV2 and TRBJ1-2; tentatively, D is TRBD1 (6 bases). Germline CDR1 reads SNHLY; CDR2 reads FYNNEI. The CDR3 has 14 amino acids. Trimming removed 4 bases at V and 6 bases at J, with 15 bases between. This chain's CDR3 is CASSVVPGTNGYTF. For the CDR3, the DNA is TGTGCCAGCAGTGTTGTACCGGGGACAAATGGCTACACCTTC.

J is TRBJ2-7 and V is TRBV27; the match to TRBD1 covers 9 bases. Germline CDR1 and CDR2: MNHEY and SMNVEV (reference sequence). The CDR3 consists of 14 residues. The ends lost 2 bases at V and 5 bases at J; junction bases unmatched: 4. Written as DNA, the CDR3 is TGTGCCAGCAGTTTACAGGACAGGGGTGACGAGCAGTACTTC. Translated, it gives CASSLQDRGDEQYF.

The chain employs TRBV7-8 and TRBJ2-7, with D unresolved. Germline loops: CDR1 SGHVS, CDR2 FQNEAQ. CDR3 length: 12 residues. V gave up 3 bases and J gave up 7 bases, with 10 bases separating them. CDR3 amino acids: CASSFGLGEQYF. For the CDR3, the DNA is TGTGCCAGCAGCTTCGGTCTCGGGGAGCAGTACTTC.